This TCR beta chain was observed in a study of T cell responses to AZD1222 COVID-19 vaccine. Study-wide points: Sampling that yielded the repertoires occurred only after the peak T cell response.

A remark on this clone: What it binds is not known.

The CDR3 is 14 amino acids. Germline loops: CDR1 SGHNT, CDR2 YYREEE (reference sequence). With 4 bases clipped from V and 1 base from J, the junction kept 5 bases outside the gene matches. Libraries were prepared by immunoSEQ multiplex PCR; TCRdb keeps only in-frame clonotypes and omits some of them. The sample has tens of thousands of clones, approximately 87% seen once. This specimen consisted of peripheral blood, obtained 28 days after the second AZD1222 dose. The source is an adult who received the AZD1222 COVID-19 vaccine. The V and J genes are TRBV5-4 and TRBJ2-7, with 7 bases that match TRBD2. The DNA of the CDR3 is TGTGCCAGCAGCGGTACAGCGGGGTCCTACGAGCAGTACTTC. Translation gives CASSGTAGSYEQYF.